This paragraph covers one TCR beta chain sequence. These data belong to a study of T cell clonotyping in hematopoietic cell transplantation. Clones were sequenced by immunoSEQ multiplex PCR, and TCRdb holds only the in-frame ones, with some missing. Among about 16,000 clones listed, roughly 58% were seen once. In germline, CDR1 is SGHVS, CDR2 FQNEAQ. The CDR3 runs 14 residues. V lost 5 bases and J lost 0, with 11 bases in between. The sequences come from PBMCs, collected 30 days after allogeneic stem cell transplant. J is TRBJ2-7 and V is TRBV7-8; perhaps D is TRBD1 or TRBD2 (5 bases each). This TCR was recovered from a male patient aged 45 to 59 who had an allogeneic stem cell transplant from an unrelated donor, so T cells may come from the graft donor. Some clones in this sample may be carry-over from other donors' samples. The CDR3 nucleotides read TGTGCCAGCAGCCCAACCGGGACCTCCTACGAGCAGTACTTC. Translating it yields CASSPTGTSYEQYF.